Following are 19 T cell receptor beta chains from one sample sequenced in a study of OX40 agonist ivuxolimab in advanced cancers. Profiling relied on immunoSEQ multiplex PCR, and the TCRdb table lists in-frame clones only, not all of them. The sample comprises 44,000 or so clones, approximately 90% of which are singletons, and about 20% rests with the top ten. The sequences come from CD4+ or CD8+ T cells sorted from blood, collected in a trial of the OX40 agonist ivuxolimab. These receptors originate from an adult with an advanced solid tumor such as melanoma, head and neck, liver or kidney cancer.

This clone is a singleton in its sample. With a much larger clone just one base away, this may be a read error. Other DNA sequences in the same sample also yield this CDR3. The chain has TRBV5-6 and TRBJ2-7; tentatively, D is TRBD2 (7 bases). This CDR3 has 15 residues. CDR1 is SGHDT and CDR2 is YYEEEE in the germline V gene. CDR3 sequence: CARSLGLGGAGEQYF. DNA for the CDR3: TGTGCCCGCAGCTTGGGCCTAGGGGGGGCGGGGGAGCAGTACTTC.

V is TRBV11-2 and J is TRBJ2-3; perhaps TRBD2 as D (6 bases). The V and J ends lost 5 bases and 0 bases respectively, with 18 bases between them. The germline gives CDR1 SGHAT, CDR2 FQNNGV. The CDR3 is 17 residues long. The CDR3 spells CASSPPGVGGSTDTQYF. The CDR3 region has the DNA TGTGCCAGCAGCCCCCCGGGGGTCGGGGGTAGCACAGATACGCAGTATTTT.

Worth noting for this clone: Compared with germline, one end of the junction differs, possibly owing to a read error. The chain carries TRBV27 and TRBJ1-5; weak D call: TRBD1 (5 bases). The germline V gene encodes CDR1 MNHEY and CDR2 SMNVEV (reference sequence). The CDR3 is 14 residues long. CDR3: CTSSLRGGNQPQHF. The CDR3 DNA is TGTACCAGCAGTTTAAGGGGAGGCAATCAGCCCCAGCATTTT.

J is TRBJ2-3 and V is TRBV19; tentative D call: TRBD2 (5 bases). The length of the CDR3 is 15 residues. The ends were cut back, 6 bases at V and 2 bases at J, with 15 bases in the middle. Germline V gene data show CDR1 as LNHDA and CDR2 as SQIVND (reference sequence). The CDR3 loop is CASRMDWSFTDTQYF. CDR3 bases: TGTGCCAGTAGGATGGACTGGAGCTTCACAGATACGCAGTATTTT.

This sequence joins TRBV9 and TRBJ2-1, with D unclear. Germline loops: CDR1 SGDLS, CDR2 YYNGEE. V lost 0 bases, J lost 8 bases, and 15 bases lay in between. This CDR3 is 15 amino acids long. The CDR3 here is CASSVEGYLSDEQFF. DNA of the CDR3: TGTGCCAGCAGCGTAGAGGGCTACCTGAGCGATGAGCAGTTCTTC.

The genes are TRBV6-4 and TRBJ2-1; D is uncertain. This CDR3 is 13 amino acids long. Trimming left V 0 bases short and J 10 bases short, with 10 bases between. Germline loops: CDR1 MRHNA, CDR2 SNTAGT. The CDR3 nucleotides read TGTGCCAGCAGTGACTCGGGGTACGGCGAGCAGTTCTTC. Amino acids: CASSDSGYGEQFF.

This clone is medium-sized. The chain recombines TRBV11-1 with TRBJ2-7; a possible D gene is TRBD2 (5 bases). This CDR3 has 14 residues. Germline lookup yields CDR1 SGHAT and CDR2 FQDESV (reference sequence). Trimming removed 0 bases from V and 5 bases from J, with 11 bases in between. The CDR3 DNA follows: TGTGCCAGCAGCTTAGCGGGAGTGTGGCACGAGCAGTACTTC. It specifies CASSLAGVWHEQYF.

The CDR3 loop is CASSYAANTEAFF. DNA for the CDR3: TGTGCCAGCAGTTACGCAGCGAACACTGAAGCTTTCTTT. The chain has TRBV6-5 and TRBJ1-1, with D unresolved. This CDR3 contains 13 residues. The V gene's germline CDR1 is MNHEY and CDR2 SVGAGI. The V end lost 2 bases, the J end lost 1 base, and 5 bases lay between the germline ends.

The chain combines TRBV2 with TRBJ1-4; possibly TRBD1 for D (5 bases). CDR1 is SNHLY and CDR2 is FYNNEI in the germline V gene. The CDR3 length is 14 residues. V was trimmed by 2 bases and J by 8 bases, leaving 12 bases between them. CDR3 loop: CASSELRDGEKLFF. The CDR3 nucleotides read TGTGCCAGCAGTGAATTGCGGGACGGGGAAAAACTGTTTTTT.

The gene calls are TRBV7-2 and TRBJ2-3; 11 bases are a match to TRBD2. This CDR3 is built from 15 residues. V shed 0 bases and J 7 bases; nucleotides not matched to a gene: 3. Germline CDR1 SGHTA, CDR2 FQGNSA. This CDR3 reads CASSLAGTSGNTQYF. The CDR3 nucleotides read TGTGCCAGCAGCTTAGCTGGGACTAGCGGTAATACGCAGTATTTT.

The gene calls are TRBV10-3 and TRBJ1-1; tentatively, D is TRBD1 (6 bases). V was trimmed by 2 bases and J by 6 bases, leaving 16 bases between them. The CDR3 length is 15 residues. CDR1 and CDR2 from the germline V gene are ENHRY and SYGVKD. This CDR3 reads CAISEGWEPGAEAFF. The CDR3 nucleotides are TGTGCCATCAGTGAGGGTTGGGAACCAGGGGCTGAAGCTTTCTTT.

J is TRBJ1-5 and V is TRBV28, with 7 nucleotides matching TRBD1. Germline CDR1 is MDHEN and CDR2 is SYDVKM. This CDR3 region has 14 residues. Losses at the gene ends were 4 bases for V and 4 bases for J; bases not matched to a gene: 4. The CDR3 DNA follows: TGTGCCAGCAGTTGGGACAGCTCTAATCAGCCCCAGCATTTT. Its translation is CASSWDSSNQPQHF. The whole variable domain, remainder taken from reference TRBV28 and TRBJ1-5, is DVKVTQSSRYLVKRTGEKVFLECVQDMDHENMFWYRQDPGLGLRLIYFSYDVKMKEKGDIPEGYSVSREKKERFSLILESASTNQTSMYLCASSWDSSNQPQHFGDGTRLSIL.

The chain carries TRBV28 and TRBJ2-3; 11 positions match TRBD1. CDR1 is MDHEN, CDR2 SYDVKM, per germline. V was pared by 5 bases and J by 5 bases, with 6 bases of the junction left unmatched. The CDR3 consists of 15 residues. The CDR3 loop is CASSMDRGPIDTQYF. The CDR3 region has the DNA TGTGCCAGCAGTATGGACAGGGGGCCGATAGATACGCAGTATTTT.

This chain links TRBV25-1 with TRBJ2-7; D possibly uses TRBD1 or TRBD2 (5 bases each). V dropped 5 bases and J dropped 3 bases, with 14 bases sitting between them. The CDR3 loop spans 14 amino acids. Germline V lookup: CDR1 MGHDK, CDR2 SYGVNS. CDR3 coding DNA: TGTGCCAGCAGTCCGGGGACCATCGGCTACGAGCAGTACTTC. This translates into CASSPGTIGYEQYF.

The chain employs TRBV4-1 and TRBJ2-7, with D possibly matching TRBD1 (6 bases). This CDR3 is 15 amino acids long. Trimming took 1 base from V and 11 from J, leaving 21 bases between them. Germline V gene data show CDR1 as MGHRA and CDR2 as YSYEKL. Here the CDR3 DNA reads TGCGCCAGCAGCCAAGCTGCGGTCGGATACAGGGAAAAGTACTTC. Encoded protein: CASSQAAVGYREKYF.

The chain joins TRBV12-5 to TRBJ1-2; the D is unclear. The CDR3 is 13 amino acids. Per the germline V gene, CDR1 is LGHNT and CDR2 is FRNRAP. V lost 7 bases, J lost 1 base, and 10 bases lay in between. This CDR3 reads CASAMWVNYGYTF. DNA for the CDR3: TGTGCTAGTGCTATGTGGGTTAACTATGGCTACACCTTC.

This clone was recorded once. The V gene is TRBV13, the J gene TRBJ1-4; 11 bases match TRBD1. CDR3 length equals 14 residues. Trimming at V came to 4 bases and at J to 8 bases, leaving 3 bases not matched to a gene. Germline-derived CDR1 and CDR2 are PRHDT and FYEKMQ (reference sequence). This CDR3 is CASSWTGGEEKLFF. CDR3 DNA sequence: TGTGCCAGCAGCTGGACAGGGGGCGAAGAAAAACTGTTTTTT.

The chain is built from TRBV7-9 and TRBJ2-3; 8 bases match TRBD2. Germline V gene data show CDR1 as SEHNR and CDR2 as FQNEAQ (reference sequence). The CDR3 is made up of 14 amino acids. Trimming at V came to 5 bases and at J to 5 bases, leaving 6 bases not matched to a gene. The CDR3, as DNA: TGTGCCAGCAGCCTGACTAGCGAGAGAGATACGCAGTATTTT. It yields the protein CASSLTSERDTQYF.

This chain uses TRBV9 with TRBJ2-3; no clear D. The ends were cut back, 3 bases at V and 10 bases at J, with 12 bases in the middle. The CDR3 is 12 amino acids. The germline CDR1 and CDR2 sequences are SGDLS and YYNGEE. CDR3 nucleotides: TGTGCCAGCAGCGCGTCAGGTGATCCGCAGTATTTT. The encoded protein is CASSASGDPQYF.